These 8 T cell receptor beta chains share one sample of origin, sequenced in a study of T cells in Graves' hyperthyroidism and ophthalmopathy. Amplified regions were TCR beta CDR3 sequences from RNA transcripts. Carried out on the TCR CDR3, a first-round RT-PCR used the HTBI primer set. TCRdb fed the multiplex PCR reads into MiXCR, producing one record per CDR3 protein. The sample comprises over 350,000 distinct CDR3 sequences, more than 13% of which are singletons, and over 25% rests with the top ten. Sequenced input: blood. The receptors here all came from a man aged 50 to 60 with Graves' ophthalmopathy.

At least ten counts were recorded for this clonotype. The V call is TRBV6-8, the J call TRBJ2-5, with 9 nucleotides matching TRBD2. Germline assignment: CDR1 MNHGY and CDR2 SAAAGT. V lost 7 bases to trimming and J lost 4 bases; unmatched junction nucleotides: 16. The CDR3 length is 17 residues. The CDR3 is CASTTATSGFLRETQYF. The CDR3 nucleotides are TGTGCCAGCACGACCGCGACTAGCGGCTTTTTGAGAGAGACCCAGTACTTC.

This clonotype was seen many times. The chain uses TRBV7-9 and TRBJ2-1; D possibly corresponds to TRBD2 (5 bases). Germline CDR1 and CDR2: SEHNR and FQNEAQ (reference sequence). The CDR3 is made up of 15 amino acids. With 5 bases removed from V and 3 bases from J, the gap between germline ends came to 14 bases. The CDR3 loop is CASSVVRAGYNEQFF. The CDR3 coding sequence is TGTGCCAGCAGCGTCGTGAGGGCGGGCTACAATGAGCAGTTCTTC.

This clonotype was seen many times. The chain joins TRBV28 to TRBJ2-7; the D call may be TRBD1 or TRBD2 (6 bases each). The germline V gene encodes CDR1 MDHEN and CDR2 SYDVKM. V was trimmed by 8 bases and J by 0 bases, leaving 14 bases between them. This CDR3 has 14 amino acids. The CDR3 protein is CASWGAGSSYEQYF. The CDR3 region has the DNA TGTGCCAGCTGGGGGGCAGGAAGCTCCTACGAGCAGTACTTC.

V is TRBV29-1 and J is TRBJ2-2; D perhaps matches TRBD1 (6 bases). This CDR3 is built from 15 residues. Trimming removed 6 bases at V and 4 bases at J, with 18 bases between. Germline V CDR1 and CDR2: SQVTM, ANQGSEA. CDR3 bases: TGCAGCGTCCCAGAGGGGGACACCCTCACCGGGGAGCTGTTTTTT. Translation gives CSVPEGDTLTGELFF.

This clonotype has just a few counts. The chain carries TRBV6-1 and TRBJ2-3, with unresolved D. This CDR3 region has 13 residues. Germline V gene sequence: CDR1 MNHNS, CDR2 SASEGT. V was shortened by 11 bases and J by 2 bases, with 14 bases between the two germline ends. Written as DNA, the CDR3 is TGTGCCGCAACTGACCATGCCACAGATACGCAGTATTTT. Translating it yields CAATDHATDTQYF.

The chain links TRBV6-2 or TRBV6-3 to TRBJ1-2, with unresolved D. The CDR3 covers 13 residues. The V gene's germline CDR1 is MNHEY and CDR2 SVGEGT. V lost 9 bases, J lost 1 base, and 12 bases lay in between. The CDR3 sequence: CASRLDNNYGYTF. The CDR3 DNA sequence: TGTGCCAGTCGGTTAGACAATAACTATGGCTACACCTTC.

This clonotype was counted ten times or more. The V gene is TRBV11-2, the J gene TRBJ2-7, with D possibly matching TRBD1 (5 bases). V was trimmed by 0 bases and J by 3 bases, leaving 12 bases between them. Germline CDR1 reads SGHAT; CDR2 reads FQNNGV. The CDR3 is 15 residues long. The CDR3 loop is CASSLDRTGYYEQYF. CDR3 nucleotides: TGTGCCAGCAGCTTAGATAGAACAGGTTACTACGAGCAGTACTTC. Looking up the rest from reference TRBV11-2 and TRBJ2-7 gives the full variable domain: EAGVAQSPRYKIIEKRQSVAFWCNPISGHATLYWYQQILGQGPKLLIQFQNNGVVDDSQLPKDRFSAERLKGVDSTLKIQPAKLEDSAVYLCASSLDRTGYYEQYFGPGTRLTVT.

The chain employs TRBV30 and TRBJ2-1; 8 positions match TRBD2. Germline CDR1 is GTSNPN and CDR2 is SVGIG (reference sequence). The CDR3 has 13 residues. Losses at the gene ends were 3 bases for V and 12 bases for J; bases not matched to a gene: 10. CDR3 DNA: TGTGCCTGGAGAGGCCCGCGGGGGGCCATGCAGTTCTTC. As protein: CAWRGPRGAMQFF.